Included here is one T cell receptor (beta chain) sequence, with context. The table lists this clonotype with many counts. Its antigen is still unknown. No much larger clone is present one base from it, and per-base qualities are unavailable. This entry comes from a study of human T cells and chemical hapten exposure (dated by TCRdb to the early 2020s). For the wider study: For sensitization, 2% DPC in acetone was applied to a roughly 2 cm by roughly 2 cm area of upper inner arm skin. Blood samples were taken from patients before sensitization (week 0) and at 2, 6 and about 24 weeks after DPC sensitization. Patients additionally received weekly therapeutic DPC doses to the scalp throughout the roughly 25-week study period. Patch testing was performed on the upper back with Finn chambers containing 0.01% DPC, and the patch tests were scored after 6 days according to International Contact Dermatitis Research Group standards. The libraries were sequenced as a pool, and the TCR yield per sample differed mostly because of small variations in library volumes within the pool. The patient cohort, mostly female, included alopecia areata with under or over 50% scalp involvement, alopecia totalis and alopecia universalis. Blood for TCR sequencing was provided by twenty-nine alopecia patients at one to four time points (pre-sensitization, 2, 6 and 24 weeks). In alopecia patients, the study followed how the peripheral blood TCR repertoire changed in vivo over primary and secondary sensitization to diphenylcyclopropenone (DPC), a hapten.

Library creation used RACE. This sample was sequenced with a NextSeq 500. During library preparation, unique molecular identifiers were attached to individual cDNA molecules so that TCRs could be counted in a quantitative, reproducible way. For every blood RNA sample, sequencing covered both the TCR alpha and TCR beta chains. The paper's processing steps were these. The median number of TCRs per sample was 90,000 to 100,000, ranging from about 20,000 to 750,000. The Decombinator software suite was used to annotate the V, J and CDR3 of the TCR reads. For PS versus PT1 abundance plots, all samples were subsampled to the same number of TCRs (28,000). TCRs were defined as expanded if absent before sensitization and observed at least eight times at the 2-week time point. Through fastp at Q25 and MiXCR, TCRdb rebuilt clones from the public reads, retaining in-frame beta chains. Identical CDR3 protein sequences are pooled into one entry, listed with their most common genes and DNA. These V and J calls originate from TCRdb's pipeline instead of the authors' own analysis. Within this sample are roughly 38,000 distinct CDR3 sequences, with 7.5% to 8% of them counted one time only. 1% to 1.5% of the sample is taken by the ten largest.

Results and caveats for the whole study, not just this receptor: Patch test score was positively correlated with the number of PT1 expanded TCRs, with significance at thresholds 8, 16 and 32 but not at 4. DPC sensitization did not change the number of TCRs with a frequency above 1 in 1000, and there was no evidence of changes in global repertoire structure. After repeated subsampling, changes were observed in the strength of the expansion versus patch-test correlation and in the threshold at which the correlation became significant. Because all patients had alopecia, a presumed autoimmune disease, the immune response of the patients might differ from that of healthy individuals. Compared with pre-sensitization or healthy control sets, expanded TCRs formed significantly more large CDR3 similarity clusters, which is consistent with antigen-driven responses.

Per the publication, the time point label means: pre-sensitization, week 0. Explained via the paper, the treatment or condition label denotes: therapeutic diphenylcyclopropenone sensitization with weekly scalp DPC. At each patch-test visit, blood was drawn before the patch test was applied. Eligible patients were aged 18 to 70, diagnosed with alopecia, deemed suitable for DPC therapy, and excluded if pregnant. Total RNA was extracted from unfractionated whole blood that had been collected in Tempus Blood RNA tubes. The sample here was whole blood, taken in connection with sensitization to the hapten diphenylcyclopropenone (DPC). The sequence came from a woman aged 50 to 65 with alopecia areata. Some clones in this sample may be carry-over from other donors' samples.

The nucleotide sequence reads TGTGCCAGCACCAGAGGAGGGGGACATGGCTACACCTTC. This yields the protein CASTRGGGHGYTF. The rearranged segments are TRBV28 and TRBJ1-2, with a tentative D gene TRBD1 over 6 matching bases. Its CDR3 holds 13 amino acids, cysteine through phenylalanine. The CDR3 DNA has 39 bases and is translated from base 1. The CDR1 and CDR2 encoded by the germline V gene are MDHEN and SYDVKM. V was cut back by 7 bases and J by 6 bases, leaving a gap of 15 bases between them.